This T cell receptor beta chain stems from a study of beta chain features in type 1 diabetes. As for the study in general: Cell yields, age and gender were similar between patients and healthy donors. Study-wide points: More deletions and fewer insertions at VDJ junctions were seen in type 1 diabetes patients. All four CD4+ subsets of Type 1 diabetes patients contained TCRB CDR3s that were moderately but significantly shorter.

Trimming cost V 4 bases and J 5 bases, with 8 bases left between them. Germline V gives CDR1 KGHSH, CDR2 LQKENI. This CDR3 spans 12 amino acids. Sequencing targeted expressed TCRB transcripts, as all isolated RNA had been reverse transcribed. Clones were sequenced by immunoSEQ multiplex PCR, and TCRdb holds only the in-frame ones, with some missing. The sample consists of 600,000 to 750,000 clones, roughly 12% of them appearing once. Comments on this clone: Its specificity is unknown.

Sorted CD4+ subsets: naive, central memory, regulatory, stem cell-like memory (CD45RO/CCR7/CD25/CD127/CD95/CD27 panel). The clonotype originates from a man aged 25 to 40 with type 1 diabetes. The chain combines TRBV18 with TRBJ2-5; D call uncertain. The sequencing input was naive CD4+ T cells from blood. DNA for the CDR3: TGTGCCAGCTCACTAAGCCGTGAGACCCAGTACTTC. It specifies CASSLSRETQYF. The variable domain in full, with the rest retrieved from reference TRBV18 and TRBJ2-5, is NAGVMQNPRHLVRRRGQEARLRCSPMKGHSHVYWYRQLPEEGLKFMVYLQKENIIDESGMPKERFSAEFPKEGPSILRIQQVVRGDSAAYFCASSLSRETQYFGPGTRLLVL.